One sample yielded the 25 T cell receptor beta chains listed below, sequenced in a study of T and B cells in COVID-19 patients. Multiplex PCR with BIOMED2 TRB-A/B primer pools amplified TRB rearrangements. One entry per CDR3 protein, called by TCRdb with MiXCR from the multiplex PCR reads. This sample has around 12,000 distinct CDR3 sequences, with more than 25% found just once. From blood, about 250-500 ng of genomic DNA served as TRB template. What was sequenced was blood. Source of these receptors: a human donor who had recovered from COVID-19.

By sample share, this clonotype is medium-sized (0.01 to 0.1%). This rearrangement joins TRBV19 to TRBJ2-1; tentatively, D is TRBD2 (5 bases). Trimming took off 7 bases at V and 8 bases at J, with 15 bases between the two ends. Germline CDR1 and CDR2: LNHDA and SQIVND (reference sequence). The CDR3 contains 13 residues. CDR3 region: CASTLHSADEQFF. CDR3 bases: TGTGCCAGTACTCTCCATAGCGCGGATGAGCAGTTCTTC.

A word on this clonotype: A much larger clone lies one base from this, so it may be a read error. The rearrangement links TRBV18 to TRBJ1-1; no clear D. In germline, CDR1 is KGHSH, CDR2 LQKENI. V was trimmed by 3 bases and J by 4 bases, leaving 12 bases between them. This CDR3 has 14 residues. CDR3 bases: TGTGCCAGCTCACCCGATCCCAAGATCACTGAAGCTTTCTTT. It yields the protein CASSPDPKITEAFF.

This clonotype ranks as medium-sized (0.01 to 0.1%). The rearrangement uses TRBV30 and TRBJ2-1; no definite D call. The CDR3 extends over 11 amino acids. Germline CDR1 is GTSNPN and CDR2 is SVGIG (reference sequence). Trimming removed 7 bases at V and 7 bases at J, with 11 bases between. The CDR3, as DNA: TGTGCCTCAACACCCGAGAATGAGCAGTTCTTC. Amino acid sequence: CASTPENEQFF.

The genes are TRBV20-1 and TRBJ2-1, with D possibly matching TRBD2 (5 bases). Germline V gives CDR1 DFQATT, CDR2 SNEGSKA (reference sequence). V lost 0 bases to trimming and J lost 2 bases, with 14 bases between them. The CDR3 has 16 residues. The DNA of the CDR3 is TGCAGTGCTAGAGAGACGGGAATAGGGACCTACAATGAGCAGTTCTTC. Encoded protein: CSARETGIGTYNEQFF.

This clonotype was seen a handful of times. This chain uses TRBV6-4 with TRBJ2-1, with a possible D match to TRBD1 (5 bases). The CDR3 is 17 amino acids. CDR1 and CDR2 from the germline V gene are MRHNA and SNTAGT. Trimming took 8 bases from V and 6 from J, leaving 26 bases between them. The CDR3 nucleotides are TGTGCCAGCGGATGCCACAGGTTTCGATTATGGATCAATGAGCAGTTCTTC. It specifies CASGCHRFRLWINEQFF.

This clonotype is medium-sized. V gene TRBV19 combines with J gene TRBJ2-1; no firm D call. Trimming stripped 3 bases from V and 5 bases from J, with 14 bases between. Per the germline V gene, CDR1 is LNHDA and CDR2 is SQIVND (reference sequence). The CDR3 extends over 15 amino acids. CDR3: CASSISSNPHNEQFF. The CDR3 bases are TGTGCCAGTAGTATTAGTTCCAACCCCCACAATGAGCAGTTCTTC.

CDR3 in amino acids: CSASRRGGNEQFF. CDR3 nucleotides: TGCAGTGCTAGTAGGAGAGGGGGCAATGAGCAGTTCTTC. The chain employs TRBV29-1 and TRBJ2-1; TRBD1 might be the D (6 bases). The CDR3 length is 13 residues. Germline CDR1 reads SQVTM; CDR2 reads ANQGSEA.

There are many counts of this clonotype. J is TRBJ2-1 and V is TRBV6-2 or TRBV6-3; TRBD2 matches 12 bases. Per germline, CDR1 MNHEY and CDR2 SVGEGT. The trim removed 5 bases at V and 8 bases at J, leaving 7 bases unmatched. The CDR3 totals 15 residues. In DNA form, the CDR3 reads TGTGCCAGCAGTGCCGCTAGCGGGAGGGCTGATGAGCAGTTCTTC. As protein: CASSAASGRADEQFF.

In its sample, this clonotype is medium-sized. The V gene is TRBV19, the J gene TRBJ2-1; D gene unclear. V lost 3 bases, J lost 0 bases, and 9 bases lay in between. This CDR3 has 15 amino acids. CDR1 and CDR2 from the germline V gene are LNHDA and SQIVND (reference sequence). CDR3 nucleotides: TGTGCCAGTAGTATCACGGATAACTCCTACAATGAGCAGTTCTTC. Its protein product is CASSITDNSYNEQFF. Complete variable domain (other parts from reference TRBV19 and TRBJ2-1): DGGITQSPKYLFRKEGQNVTLSCEQNLNHDAMYWYRQDPGQGLRLIYYSQIVNDFQKGDIAEGYSVSREKKESFPLTVTSAQKNPTAFYLCASSITDNSYNEQFFGPGTRLTVL.

The chain employs TRBV11-1 and TRBJ2-7; 7 positions agree with TRBD2. Germline loops: CDR1 SGHAT, CDR2 FQDESV (reference sequence). The trim removed 3 bases at V and 6 bases at J, leaving 11 bases unmatched. CDR3 length: 15 amino acids. The CDR3 nucleotides are TGTGCCAGCAGCTTGTTCCTCGCGGGAGAGGGCGAGCAGTACTTC. Its translation is CASSLFLAGEGEQYF.

At least ten counts were recorded for this clonotype. The CDR3 sequence is CASSLGASYNEQFF. For the CDR3, the DNA is TGTGCCAGCAGCTTGGGTGCTAGTTACAATGAGCAGTTCTTC. This chain uses TRBV5-6 with TRBJ2-1; no firm D call. This CDR3 contains 14 residues. V was pared by 0 bases and J by 4 bases, with 8 bases between. Germline CDR1 is SGHDT and CDR2 is YYEEEE.

The chain joins TRBV7-9 to TRBJ2-3, with D maybe TRBD2 (6 bases). The CDR3 covers 18 residues. V was cut by 1 base and J by 3 bases, with 20 bases left in between. The germline CDR1 and CDR2 sequences are SEHNR and FQNEAQ (reference sequence). The CDR3 DNA is TGTGCCAGCAGCTTAGGGATGTCTGCGCGGGAAAGGACAGATACGCAGTATTTT. It specifies CASSLGMSARERTDTQYF. Drawing the rest from reference TRBV7-9 and TRBJ2-3, the complete variable domain is DTGVSQNPRHKITKRGQNVTFRCDPISEHNRLYWYRQTLGQGPEFLTYFQNEAQLEKSRLLSDRFSAERPKGSFSTLEIQRTEQGDSAMYLCASSLGMSARERTDTQYFGPGTRLTVL.

In this sample, this clonotype turned up many times. The chain is built from TRBV19 and TRBJ1-3; 7 nucleotides agree with TRBD1. V lost 10 bases to trimming and J lost 2 bases; unmatched junction nucleotides: 5. Per the germline V gene, CDR1 is LNHDA and CDR2 is SQIVND (reference sequence). The CDR3 covers 13 residues. The CDR3 protein is CATEDRAGNTIYF. CDR3 coding DNA: TGTGCCACCGAAGACAGGGCTGGAAACACCATATATTTT.

This clonotype was counted only a few times. The J gene is TRBJ2-7, the V gene TRBV14; D uncertain. V was shortened by 4 bases and J by 6 bases, with 19 bases between the two germline ends. The CDR3 length is 15 residues. The germline gives CDR1 SGHDN, CDR2 FVKESK. This CDR3 is CASSLRNWGSGEQYF. The CDR3, as DNA: TGTGCCAGCAGCCTCCGAAATTGGGGTTCGGGCGAGCAGTACTTC. Supplemented by reference TRBV14 and TRBJ2-7, the full variable domain reads EAGVTQFPSHSVIEKGQTVTLRCDPISGHDNLYWYRRVMGKEIKFLLHFVKESKQDESGMPNNRFLAERTGGTYSTLKVQPAELEDSGVYFCASSLRNWGSGEQYFGPGTRLTVT.

This clonotype was observed many times. V usage is TRBV12-3 or TRBV12-4 and J usage is TRBJ2-7; D perhaps matches TRBD1 (6 bases). V was shortened by 5 bases and J by 5 bases, with 10 bases between the two germline ends. The CDR3 consists of 12 residues. The CDR3 loop is CASSLRGNEQYF. The CDR3 bases are TGTGCCAGCAGTCTCAGGGGAAACGAGCAGTACTTC.

The chain has TRBV18 and TRBJ1-5; possible D gene TRBD1, 5 bases. CDR3 length: 16 amino acids. CDR1 is KGHSH, CDR2 LQKENI, per germline. V was trimmed by 6 bases and J by 6 bases, leaving 21 bases between them. The CDR3 region has the DNA TGTGCCAGCTCCCTATTGGCCTCAACGGGACTTCAGCCCCAGCATTTT. It codes for CASSLLASTGLQPQHF.

The CDR3 DNA follows: TGTGCCAGCAGCTTAGCGGGGGCGACTACCTACAATGAGCAGTTCTTC. It translates to CASSLAGATTYNEQFF. The chain recombines TRBV7-9 with TRBJ2-1, with TRBD1 as a possible D gene (6 bases). This CDR3 region has 16 residues. V was clipped by 0 bases and J by 2 bases, with 11 bases between them. CDR1 SEHNR and CDR2 FQNEAQ come from the germline V gene (reference sequence).

This clonotype came up a few times. The chain couples TRBV7-6 to TRBJ2-3, with TRBD2 identical over 11 bases. There are 16 residues in the CDR3. Germline loops: CDR1 SGHVS, CDR2 FNYEAQ. Germline trimming cut 2 bases from V and 5 bases from J; bases unmatched to any gene: 6. The CDR3 region is CASSLTGLAVQDTQYF. The CDR3 DNA is TGTGCCAGCAGCTTAACGGGACTAGCGGTGCAAGATACGCAGTATTTT.

This clonotype was observed many times. The rearrangement links TRBV19 to TRBJ1-5; no definite D call. V lost 5 bases, J lost 2 bases, and 7 bases lay in between. The CDR3 spans 13 residues. CDR1 LNHDA and CDR2 SQIVND come from the germline V gene (reference sequence). CDR3 coding DNA: TGTGCCAGTAGTGGGCTCGGCAATCAGCCCCAGCATTTT. It specifies CASSGLGNQPQHF.

The V gene is TRBV6-2 or TRBV6-3, the J gene TRBJ1-2; D not resolved. The germline CDR1 and CDR2 sequences are MNHEY and SVGEGT. Trimming removed 4 bases from V and 4 bases from J, with 13 bases in between. The CDR3 consists of 14 residues. CDR3 DNA: TGTGCCAGCAGTTTGGGTAGGCAGATCTATGGCTACACCTTC. Protein: CASSLGRQIYGYTF.

This clonotype was seen more than once but under ten times. The chain links TRBV6-2 or TRBV6-3 to TRBJ2-1; 8 nucleotides match TRBD2. V shed 6 bases and J 0 bases; nucleotides not matched to a gene: 4. Germline V CDR1 and CDR2: MNHEY, SVGEGT. The length of the CDR3 is 15 residues. The DNA of the CDR3 is TGTGCCAGCAGAGAGCGGGGGAGCTCCTACAATGAGCAGTTCTTC. Translating gives CASRERGSSYNEQFF.

The genes are TRBV5-5 and TRBJ1-4, with D maybe TRBD1 (5 bases). The CDR3 loop spans 16 amino acids. Germline V gene sequence: CDR1 SGHKS, CDR2 YYEKEE (reference sequence). The germline V and J ends were trimmed by 4 bases and 10 bases, with 23 bases remaining between them. The CDR3 DNA reads as TGTGCCAGCAGCCCTCTGGGGGGGGGGATTGTCGGAAAACTGTTTTTT. Amino acids: CASSPLGGGIVGKLFF.

The chain uses TRBV28 and TRBJ2-7; TRBD2 matches at 9 bases. Looked up from germline, CDR1 is MDHEN and CDR2 is SYDVKM. This CDR3 is built from 15 residues. J lost 6 bases, V lost 5 bases, and 11 bases had no gene match. In DNA form, the CDR3 reads TGTGCCAGCAGTCCCGGTGGTAGCGGGAGAGGCGAGCAGTACTTC. This encodes CASSPGGSGRGEQYF.

In its sample, this clonotype was seen a few times. This rearrangement joins TRBV6-6 to TRBJ2-7, with TRBD2 matching over 11 bases. This CDR3 comprises 19 residues. Trimming removed 5 bases from V and 6 bases from J; junction bases left unmatched: 21. Germline CDR1 and CDR2: MNHNY and SVGAGI (reference sequence). CDR3 sequence (DNA): TGTGCCAGCAGTCCACCGGGGGACAGGTTGGCACTAGCGGGAGTCGAGCAGTACTTC. Its translation: CASSPPGDRLALAGVEQYF.

There are a few counts of this clonotype. The chain recombines TRBV12-3 or TRBV12-4 with TRBJ1-3; D not resolved. Trimming took 5 bases from V and 2 from J, leaving 7 bases between them. The CDR3 is made up of 13 amino acids. The DNA for the CDR3 is TGTGCCAGCAGTAGAGAGGCTGGAAACACCATATATTTT. Its translation is CASSREAGNTIYF.